The 7 T cell receptor beta chains in this list originate from one sample, sequenced in a study of control samples from healthy donors and cancer patients. The method was immunoSEQ multiplex PCR; TCRdb's version includes in-frame clones alone and lacks a portion of them. The sample carries roughly 9,700 clones, roughly 91% recorded once. Input material: PBMCs. Receptor source: a man in his 60s with colorectal cancer.

This chain connects TRBV13 to TRBJ1-1; the D is unclear. This CDR3 comprises 15 residues. V lost 2 bases and J 0 bases, leaving 10 bases between the germline ends. From germline, CDR1 is PRHDT and CDR2 FYEKMQ (reference sequence). The CDR3 here is CASSLKVYMNTEAFF. Here the CDR3 DNA reads TGTGCCAGCAGCTTAAAAGTGTACATGAACACTGAAGCTTTCTTT. Based on the CDR3 plus reference TRBV13 and TRBJ1-1, the full variable domain is AAGVIQSPRHLIKEKRETATLKCYPIPRHDTVYWYQQGPGQDPQFLISFYEKMQSDKGSIPDRFSAQQFSDYHSELNMSSLELGDSALYFCASSLKVYMNTEAFFGQGTRLTVV.

This chain links TRBV30 with TRBJ1-2; 7 nucleotides agree with TRBD1. The trim removed 3 bases at V and 4 bases at J, leaving 11 bases unmatched. CDR3 length: 15 residues. Germline values: CDR1 GTSNPN, CDR2 SVGIG (reference sequence). CDR3 DNA: TGTGCCTGGAGCCCGCGGGACAGAGAGTTCTATGGCTACACCTTC. It encodes CAWSPRDREFYGYTF.

This sequence joins TRBV5-8 and TRBJ2-7; D possibly corresponds to TRBD2 (6 bases). The germline CDR1 and CDR2 sequences are SGHTS and YDEGEE. V gave up 4 bases and J gave up 0 bases, with 14 bases separating them. The CDR3 extends over 15 amino acids. This CDR3 is CASSRLGLFSYEQYF. The CDR3 DNA reads TGTGCCAGCAGCCGGTTGGGACTGTTCTCCTACGAGCAGTACTTC.

The chain recombines TRBV27 with TRBJ1-1, with D uncertain. The CDR3 contains 17 residues. The V end was cut by 3 bases, the J end by 2 bases, with 19 bases between. From germline, CDR1 is MNHEY and CDR2 SMNVEV (reference sequence). The CDR3 protein is CASSFSARGRLNTEAFF. The CDR3 nucleotides are TGTGCCAGCAGTTTTTCAGCCCGAGGACGGCTCAACACTGAAGCTTTCTTT.

The chain combines TRBV6-6 with TRBJ2-7, with D possibly being TRBD1 (6 bases). CDR3 size: 15 residues. Trimming took off 5 bases at V and 4 bases at J, with 18 bases between the two ends. Per germline, CDR1 MNHNY and CDR2 SVGAGI (reference sequence). For the CDR3, the DNA is TGTGCCAGCAGTCCACGCGCAGGGGCCCAATACGAGCAGTACTTC. This translates into CASSPRAGAQYEQYF.

The chain is built from TRBV6-6 and TRBJ2-3; TRBD1 matches at 7 bases. Germline CDR1 reads MNHNY; CDR2 reads SVGAGI (reference sequence). The ends lost 8 bases at V and 6 bases at J; junction bases unmatched: 11. The CDR3 extends over 14 amino acids. Written as DNA, the CDR3 is TGTGCCAGCTCACCGAAAGGGGGCTCGGATACGCAGTATTTT. Encoded protein: CASSPKGGSDTQYF.

The chain carries TRBV4-3 and TRBJ2-1, with D hard to call. The CDR3 spans 12 residues. The germline V gene has CDR1 LGHNA and CDR2 YSLEER. V lost 0 bases and J lost 15, with 12 bases in between. The CDR3 spells CASSQEYGPAFF. Written as DNA, the CDR3 is TGCGCCAGCAGCCAAGAATATGGACCGGCGTTCTTC.